This T cell receptor beta chain was captured by sequencing in a study of CD8 T cells in Susac syndrome. TCR beta sequencing was performed on blood CD8+ and CD4+ T cells. RNA totalling about 0.45 to 1 ug underwent reverse transcription with random hexamers. The immunoSEQ assay covered 54 Vbeta and 13 Jbeta segments for CDR3. TCRdb called the immunoSEQ multiplex PCR reads again in MiXCR, with one record for every CDR3 protein. The profile shows almost 450,000 distinct CDR3 sequences, more than 70% of them singletons. In regard to this clonotype: Antigen: not known.

General observations from the study: The study recognized that its TCR sequencing and HLA analysis covered a relatively small number of individuals.

The CDR3 runs 18 residues. J gave up 4 bases and V 0 bases, and 9 bases lay outside the gene matches. Germline CDR1 reads SGHRS; CDR2 reads YFSETQ. This TCR was sampled from a human donor with multiple sclerosis. The V and J genes are TRBV5-1 and TRBJ2-1; 11 bases fit TRBD2. Sequencing was carried out using CD8+ T cells from PBMCs. The CDR3 coding sequence is TGCGCCAGCAGCTTGGCTCCACTAGCGGGGGTCTCTTACAATGAGCAGTTCTTC. Translated, it gives CASSLAPLAGVSYNEQFF.